The present entry profiles one T cell receptor beta chain with its context. What it binds is unknown. This sample was included in a study of OX40 agonist ivuxolimab in advanced cancers. Patients were ineligible given autoimmune disease history or systemic immunosuppression. The timepoints at which blood was sampled were baseline, cycle 4 day 1, and cycle 7 day 1. General study results and limits: CD4+ and CD8+ blood T cells expanded clonally by week 6 at 0.1 to 3.0 mg/kg. Relative to CD4+, CD8+ T cells held more expanded clones on average.

Libraries were prepared by immunoSEQ multiplex PCR; TCRdb keeps only in-frame clonotypes and omits some of them. This repertoire shows just under 80,000 clones, approximately 84% found once; its top ten account for roughly 25%. Material: CD4+ or CD8+ T cells sorted from blood, obtained in a trial of the OX40 agonist ivuxolimab. The clonotype comes from an adult with an advanced solid tumor such as melanoma, head and neck, liver or kidney cancer.

The CDR3 nucleotides are TGTGCCAGCAGTTTAGGGCTGAATGAAAAACTGTTTTTT. This codes for CASSLGLNEKLFF. This sequence joins TRBV27 and TRBJ1-4; no firm D call. The germline V gene encodes CDR1 MNHEY and CDR2 SMNVEV (reference sequence). This CDR3 is 13 amino acids long. The V end lost 2 bases, the J end lost 5 bases, and 6 bases lay between the germline ends.